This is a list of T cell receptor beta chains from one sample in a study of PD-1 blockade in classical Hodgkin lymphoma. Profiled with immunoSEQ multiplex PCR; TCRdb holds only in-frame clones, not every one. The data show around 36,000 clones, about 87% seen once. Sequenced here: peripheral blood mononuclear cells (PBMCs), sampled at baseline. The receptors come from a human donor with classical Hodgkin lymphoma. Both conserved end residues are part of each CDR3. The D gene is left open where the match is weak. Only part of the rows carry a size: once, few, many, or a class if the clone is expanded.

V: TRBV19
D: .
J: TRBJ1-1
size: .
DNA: TGTGCCAGCACGCCTGGAGGGCACACTGAAGCTTTCTTT
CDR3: CASTPGGHTEAFF

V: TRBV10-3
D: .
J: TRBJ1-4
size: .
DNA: TGTGCCATCAGTGAGTTTGACAGCAGTAAGGAAAAACTGTTTTTT
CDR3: CAISEFDSSKEKLFF

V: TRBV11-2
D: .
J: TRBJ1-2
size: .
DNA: TGTGCCAGCAGCTTAGGGCGTGGGGGGCCCTATGGCTACACCTTC
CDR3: CASSLGRGGPYGYTF

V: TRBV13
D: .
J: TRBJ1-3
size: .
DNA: TGTGCCAGCAGCTTAGGCCTCCAGTACGGAAACACCATATATTTT
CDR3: CASSLGLQYGNTIYF

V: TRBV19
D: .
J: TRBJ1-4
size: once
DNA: TGTGCCAGTAGTGCACAGAGATATAATGAAAAACTGTTTTTT
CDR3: CASSAQRYNEKLFF

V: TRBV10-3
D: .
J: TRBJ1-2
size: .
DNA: TGTGCCATCAGTGAGCTTCAGGGTAACTATGGCTACACCTTC
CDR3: CAISELQGNYGYTF

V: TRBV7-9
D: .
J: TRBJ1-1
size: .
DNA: TGTGCCAGCAGCGTCGCTAGGAACACTGAAGCTTTCTTT
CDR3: CASSVARNTEAFF

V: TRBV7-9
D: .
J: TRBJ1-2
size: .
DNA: TGTGCCAGCAGCTTAGAGGGGCGACACTATGGCTACACCTTC
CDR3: CASSLEGRHYGYTF

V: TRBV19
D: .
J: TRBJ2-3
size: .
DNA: TGTGCCAGTATGGGCACAGATACGCAGTATTTT
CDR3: CASMGTDTQYF

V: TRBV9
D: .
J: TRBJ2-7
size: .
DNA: TGTGCCAGCAGCCGCCGACAGGCACCCTACGAGCAGTACTTC
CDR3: CASSRRQAPYEQYF

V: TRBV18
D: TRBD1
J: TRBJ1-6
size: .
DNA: TGTGCCAGCTCACCATCGACAGGGGAACTCTATAATTCACCCCTCCACTTT
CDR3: CASSPSTGELYNSPLHF

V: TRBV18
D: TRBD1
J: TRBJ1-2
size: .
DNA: TGTGCCAGCTCACTACCGGGACAGTTTACTCTCTATGGCTACACCTTC
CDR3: CASSLPGQFTLYGYTF

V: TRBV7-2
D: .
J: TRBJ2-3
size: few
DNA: TGTGCCAGCCTTTCTGGGGGAACAGATACGCAGTATTTT
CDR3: CASLSGGTDTQYF

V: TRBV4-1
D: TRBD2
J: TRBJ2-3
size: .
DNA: TGCGCCAGCAGCCAAGGCCAGGGCGGGGGAGTTCGCGCGGATACGCAGTATTTT
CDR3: CASSQGQGGGVRADTQYF

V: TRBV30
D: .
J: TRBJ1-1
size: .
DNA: TGTGCCTGGAGTCCCGGGGGGGTTTCGAACACTGAAGCTTTCTTT
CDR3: CAWSPGGVSNTEAFF

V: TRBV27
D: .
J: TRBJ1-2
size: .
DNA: TGTGCCAGCAGTTGGGGGCGCGGATATGGCTACACCTTC
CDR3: CASSWGRGYGYTF

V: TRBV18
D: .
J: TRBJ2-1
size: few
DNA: TGTGCCAGCTCACCAACAGATCTAGCGAATGAGCAGTTCTTC
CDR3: CASSPTDLANEQFF

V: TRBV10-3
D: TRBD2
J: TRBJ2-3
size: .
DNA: TGTGCCATAGCTAGCGGGAGTTTCACAGATACGCAGTATTTT
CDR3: CAIASGSFTDTQYF

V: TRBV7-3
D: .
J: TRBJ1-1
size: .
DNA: TGTGCCAGCAGCTTAACGGTGAACACTGAAGCTTTCTTT
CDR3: CASSLTVNTEAFF

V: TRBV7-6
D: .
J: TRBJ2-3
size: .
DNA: TGTGCCAGCAGCTTATGGGGAGAGGGCACAGATACGCAGTATTTT
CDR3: CASSLWGEGTDTQYF

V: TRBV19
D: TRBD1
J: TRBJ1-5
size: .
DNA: TGTGCCAGTAGTATAGTTCAGGGACAGTCTCAGCCCCAGCATTTT
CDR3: CASSIVQGQSQPQHF

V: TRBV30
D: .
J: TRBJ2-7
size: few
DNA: TGTGCCTGGAGTGTTTTCCCAGAGACCTACGAGCAGTACTTC
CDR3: CAWSVFPETYEQYF

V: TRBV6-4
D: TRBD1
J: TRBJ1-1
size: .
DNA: TGTGCCAGCAAAGTGGACAGGGCGGTGAACACTGAAGCTTTCTTT
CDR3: CASKVDRAVNTEAFF

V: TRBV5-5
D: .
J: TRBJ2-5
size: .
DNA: TGTGCCAGCAGCTGGGGATGGGACACTAGAGAGACCCAGTACTTC
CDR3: CASSWGWDTRETQYF

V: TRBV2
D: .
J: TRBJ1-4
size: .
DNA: TGTGCCACAAAATGGGTGGGTGAAAAACTGTTTTTT
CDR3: CATKWVGEKLFF

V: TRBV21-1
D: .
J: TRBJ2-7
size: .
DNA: TGTGCCAGCACCAGGGGACACTGCTACGAGCAGTACTTC
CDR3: CASTRGHCYEQYF

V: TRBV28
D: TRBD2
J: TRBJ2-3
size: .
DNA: TGTGCCAGCAGTTTCCCCCGGGGTAGCGGGCGTCTCGGAGATACGCAGTATTTT
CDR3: CASSFPRGSGRLGDTQYF

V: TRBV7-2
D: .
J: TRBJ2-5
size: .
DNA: TGTGCCAGCAGAACCACAGGGACCGGGTCCCAGTACTTC
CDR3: CASRTTGTGSQYF

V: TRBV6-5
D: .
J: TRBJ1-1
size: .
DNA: TGTGCCAGCAGTTTACAGGGTTACACTGAAGCTTTCTTT
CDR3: CASSLQGYTEAFF

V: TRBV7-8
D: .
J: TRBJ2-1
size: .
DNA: TGTGCCAGCAGCTTAGGGGTGGGCCGGAATGAGCAGTTCTTC
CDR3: CASSLGVGRNEQFF

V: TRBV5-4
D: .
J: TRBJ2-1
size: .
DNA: TGTGCCAGCAGGGGGCCTAGCGTAGCCCCCTACAATGAGCAGTTCTTC
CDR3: CASRGPSVAPYNEQFF

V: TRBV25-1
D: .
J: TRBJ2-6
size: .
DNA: TGTGCCAGCAGTGAGCGAGGGCCTGGGGCCAACGTCCTGACTTTC
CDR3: CASSERGPGANVLTF

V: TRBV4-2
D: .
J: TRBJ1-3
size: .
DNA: TGTGCCAGCAGCCAAGAGGGGTTAGGAAACACCATATATTTT
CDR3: CASSQEGLGNTIYF

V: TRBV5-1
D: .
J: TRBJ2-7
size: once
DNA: TGCGCCAGCAGCTTGGTAGGTGGGGCAGGGCCAACCTACGAGCAGTACTTC
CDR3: CASSLVGGAGPTYEQYF

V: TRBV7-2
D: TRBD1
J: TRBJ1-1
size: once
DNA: TGTGCCAGCAGCTTCGGGACAGAGAACACTGAAGCTTTCTTT
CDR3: CASSFGTENTEAFF

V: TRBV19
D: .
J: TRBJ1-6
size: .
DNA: TGTGCCAGTAACCGGAACGGAAAAGGATCACCCCTCCACTTT
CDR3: CASNRNGKGSPLHF

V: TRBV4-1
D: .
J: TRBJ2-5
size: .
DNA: TGCGCCAGCAGCCAGGTGTCCAGGGGAGAGACCCAGTACTTC
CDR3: CASSQVSRGETQYF

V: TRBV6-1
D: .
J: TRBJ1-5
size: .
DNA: TGTGCCAGCAGTGCAGAGTTCAATCAGCCCCAGCATTTT
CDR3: CASSAEFNQPQHF

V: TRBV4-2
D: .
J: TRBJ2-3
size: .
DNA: TGTGCCAGCAGCCAAGAATCTCTTCCAGATACGCAGTATTTT
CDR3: CASSQESLPDTQYF

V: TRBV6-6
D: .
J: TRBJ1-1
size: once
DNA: TGTGCCAGCACCTCGGACAAGAGGAAAGGGGCTTTCTTT
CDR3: CASTSDKRKGAFF

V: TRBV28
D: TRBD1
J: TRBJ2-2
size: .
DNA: TGTGCCAGCAGTCAAGGGGGACAGGGAGTGGACACCGGGGAGCTGTTTTTT
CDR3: CASSQGGQGVDTGELFF

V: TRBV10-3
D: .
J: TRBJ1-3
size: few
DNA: TGTGCCACCTCCGGAGGGGACACCATATATTTT
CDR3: CATSGGDTIYF

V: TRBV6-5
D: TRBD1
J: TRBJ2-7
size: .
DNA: TGTGCCAGCAGTAAGGGACAGAGCTCCTACGAGCAGTACTTC
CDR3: CASSKGQSSYEQYF

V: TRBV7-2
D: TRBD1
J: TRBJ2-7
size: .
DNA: TGTGCCAGCCGCCGGGACAGGGGTTCCTACGAGCAGTACTTC
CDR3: CASRRDRGSYEQYF

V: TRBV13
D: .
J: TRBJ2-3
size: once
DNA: TGTGCCAGCAGCTTTGTACAGGAGGTCACAGATACGCAGTATTTT
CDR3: CASSFVQEVTDTQYF

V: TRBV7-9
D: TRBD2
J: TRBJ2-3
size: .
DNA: TGTGCCAGCAGCAGGACTAGCGGGGGCATCAGCACAGATACGCAGTATTTT
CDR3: CASSRTSGGISTDTQYF

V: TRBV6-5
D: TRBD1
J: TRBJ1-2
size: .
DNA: TGTGCCAGCAGACTCGACAGGGGGCGAGCCTATGGCTACACCTTC
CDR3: CASRLDRGRAYGYTF

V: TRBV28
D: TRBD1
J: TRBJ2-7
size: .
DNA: TGTGCCAGCAGTTTCGGACAGGTGGGCGAGCAGTACTTC
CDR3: CASSFGQVGEQYF

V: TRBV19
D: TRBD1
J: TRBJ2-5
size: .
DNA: TGTGCCAGTAGTATCAGAACCGGGACAGGACACGGGGAGACCCAGTACTTC
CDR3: CASSIRTGTGHGETQYF

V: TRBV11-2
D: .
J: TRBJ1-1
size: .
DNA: TGTGCCAGCAGCCCTAGGGGGGGGGCGCGGAACACTGAAGCTTTCTTT
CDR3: CASSPRGGARNTEAFF

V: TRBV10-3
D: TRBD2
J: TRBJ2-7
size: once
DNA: TGTGCCATCAGTGAACCTGGACTAGCGGGAGATGAGCAGTACTTC
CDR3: CAISEPGLAGDEQYF

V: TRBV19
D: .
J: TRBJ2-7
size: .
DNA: TGTGCCAGTAGTATAGGAGGGAACTCCTACGAGCAGTACTTC
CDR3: CASSIGGNSYEQYF

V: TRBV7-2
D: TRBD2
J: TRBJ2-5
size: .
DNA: TGTGCCAGCAGCTTAGCCAGGACTAGCGGGGCAGAGACCCAGTACTTC
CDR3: CASSLARTSGAETQYF

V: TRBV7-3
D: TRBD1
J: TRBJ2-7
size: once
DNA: TGTGCCAGCAGCAAAACCGGGACAGGGGGCCTCGAGCAGTACTTC
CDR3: CASSKTGTGGLEQYF

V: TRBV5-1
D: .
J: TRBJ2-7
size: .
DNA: TGCGCCAGCGGACCCGCAGGGACGAACGAGCAGTACTTC
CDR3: CASGPAGTNEQYF

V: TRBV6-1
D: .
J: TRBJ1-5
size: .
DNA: TGTGCCAGCAACCCGGACACCCCCGGCAATCAGCCCCAGCATTTT
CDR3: CASNPDTPGNQPQHF

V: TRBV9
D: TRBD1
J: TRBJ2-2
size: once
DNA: TGTGCCAGCAGCGTAGACCCCCGGACAGGTAGTTTTACCGGGGAGCTGTTTTTT
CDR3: CASSVDPRTGSFTGELFF

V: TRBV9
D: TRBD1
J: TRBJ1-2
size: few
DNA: TGTGCCAGCAGCGTAGCTAGAACAGGGGGAAACTATGGCTACACCTTC
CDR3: CASSVARTGGNYGYTF

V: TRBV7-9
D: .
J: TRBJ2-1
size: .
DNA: TGTGCCAGCAGCCCAACTAGTTCCCATGAGCAGTTCTTC
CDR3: CASSPTSSHEQFF

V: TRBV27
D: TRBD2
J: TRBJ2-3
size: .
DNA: TGTGCCAGCAGTGACTACGGACTAGCGGGCACAGATACGCAGTATTTT
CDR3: CASSDYGLAGTDTQYF